This entry lists 21 T cell receptor beta chains sequenced from one sample in a study of OX40 agonist ivuxolimab in advanced cancers. TCRdb keeps only in-frame clones here, not all; method: immunoSEQ multiplex PCR. The sample yields 65,000 to 85,000 clones, 75% to 90% seen once. Sample: CD4+ or CD8+ T cells sorted from blood, taken in a trial of the OX40 agonist ivuxolimab. These receptors were obtained from an adult with an advanced solid tumor such as melanoma, head and neck, liver or kidney cancer.

Regarding this clone: Other DNA sequences in this sample translate to the same CDR3. The J gene is TRBJ2-7, the V gene TRBV11-3, with D perhaps given as TRBD1 or TRBD2 (5 bases each). V was pared by 7 bases and J by 2 bases, with 12 bases between. Germline values: CDR1 SGHNT, CDR2 YENEEA. The CDR3 runs to 13 residues. For the CDR3, the DNA is TGTGCCAGCACCTCGAGGGGTACCTACGAGCAGTACTTC. Amino acid sequence: CASTSRGTYEQYF.

V is TRBV5-1 and J is TRBJ2-1; unclear D gene. This CDR3 is 14 amino acids long. Trimming took off 1 base at V and 4 bases at J, with 9 bases between the two ends. CDR1 is SGHRS, CDR2 YFSETQ, per germline. The CDR3 protein is CASSLTLEYNEQFF. In DNA, the CDR3 is TGCGCCAGCAGCTTGACCCTTGAATACAATGAGCAGTTCTTC.

The CDR3 sequence is CASSQDTRDEGTDTQYF. CDR3 bases: TGCGCCAGCAGCCAAGATACCCGGGACGAGGGCACAGATACGCAGTATTTT. V gene TRBV4-3 combines with J gene TRBJ2-3; D may be TRBD1 or TRBD2 (5 bases each). The CDR3 totals 17 residues. Deletions cut 0 bases from V and 1 base from J, with 14 bases between. Germline CDR1 and CDR2: LGHNA and YSLEER.

The chain uses TRBV14 and TRBJ1-6; D gene unclear. The germline V gene encodes CDR1 SGHDN and CDR2 FVKESK. V was pared by 3 bases and J by 7 bases, with 10 bases between. This CDR3 spans 14 amino acids. CDR3 nucleotide sequence: TGTGCCAGCAGCCAGCCCAGCCAGAATTCACCCCTCCACTTT. It yields the protein CASSQPSQNSPLHF.

This clone was recorded a few times. Sequence at one end of the junction differs from germline and may be a read error. The chain employs TRBV6-6 and TRBJ1-5, with 10 bases matching TRBD1. The CDR3 runs 12 residues. Germline V gene data show CDR1 as MNHNY and CDR2 as SVGAGI (reference sequence). CDR3 coding DNA: TGTGCCAGCAGTTACTCGTTAGGGACAGGGGATTTT. As protein: CASSYSLGTGDF.

The rearrangement uses TRBV7-9 and TRBJ2-6, with 7 positions matching TRBD1. This CDR3 is built from 11 residues. Germline loops: CDR1 SEHNR, CDR2 FQNEAQ (reference sequence). Trimming cost V 5 bases and J 15 bases; bases outside gene matches: 4. Here the CDR3 DNA reads TGTGCCAGCAGCCTCCGACAGGGCCTGACTTTC. Translation: CASSLRQGLTF.

The table lists this clone with a count of one. V gene TRBV27 combines with J gene TRBJ2-1, with TRBD2 identical over 13 bases. Per the germline V gene, CDR1 is MNHEY and CDR2 is SMNVEV (reference sequence). This CDR3 is 15 amino acids long. The V segment lost 6 bases and the J segment 10 bases; nucleotides outside the gene matches: 9. As DNA, the CDR3 is TGTGCCAGCAGCCGGACTAGCGGGAGCCCGCCCGAGCAGTTCTTC. Translating it yields CASSRTSGSPPEQFF.

J is TRBJ2-2 and V is TRBV5-1, with TRBD1 as a possible D gene (6 bases). CDR3 length: 15 residues. The V end lost 0 bases, the J end lost 2 bases, and 8 bases lay between the germline ends. Germline V gene sequence: CDR1 SGHRS, CDR2 YFSETQ. The CDR3: CASSLDRDNTGELFF. The CDR3 DNA reads as TGCGCCAGCAGCTTGGACAGGGACAACACCGGGGAGCTGTTTTTT.

In DNA, the CDR3 is TGTGCCAGCAGCCCTAGGACAGGGGGCGGCGAGCAGTACTTC. This encodes CASSPRTGGGEQYF. The rearrangement uses TRBV5-4 and TRBJ2-5, with 11 bases matching TRBD1. The assigned J gene may be wrong: the sequence end matches TRBJ2-7 better. Germline CDR1 and CDR2: SGHNT and YYREEE (reference sequence). This CDR3 contains 14 residues.

This chain connects TRBV19 to TRBJ2-6; TRBD1 agrees at 9 bases. The germline gives CDR1 LNHDA, CDR2 SQIVND (reference sequence). CDR3 size: 18 residues. After removal of 5 bases from V and 4 bases from J, the junction contained 12 bases not matched to a gene. The CDR3 protein is CASSPTGGMLGGANVLTF. CDR3 bases: TGTGCCAGTAGTCCGACAGGGGGAATGTTGGGCGGGGCCAACGTCCTGACTTTC.

The genes are TRBV5-1 and TRBJ2-1; 8 positions match TRBD1. CDR1 and CDR2 from the germline V gene are SGHRS and YFSETQ. Germline trimming cut 4 bases from V and 6 bases from J; bases unmatched to any gene: 12. This CDR3 contains 16 residues. CDR3 coding DNA: TGCGCCAGCAGCCAGACCGGACAGGGAGGTTTCAATGAGCAGTTCTTC. This encodes CASSQTGQGGFNEQFF.

The chain combines TRBV5-3 with TRBJ2-1, with 11 bases lining up with TRBD2. TRBV5-3 is flagged as an ORF with uncertain function. V trimming: 5 bases; J trimming: 6 bases; junction bases outside the gene matches: 7. The CDR3 consists of 15 residues. In DNA form, the CDR3 reads TGTGCCAGAAGGCTACTAGCGGGAGAGATCAATGAGCAGTTCTTC. This codes for CARRLLAGEINEQFF.

This chain joins TRBV7-2 and TRBJ2-7; D remains ambiguous. Germline CDR1 is SGHTA and CDR2 is FQGNSA. The CDR3 contains 15 residues. V lost 3 bases, J lost 6 bases, and 18 bases lay in between. This CDR3 reads CASSFRPGSWSEQYF. CDR3 DNA sequence: TGTGCCAGCAGCTTCAGACCAGGTAGTTGGAGCGAGCAGTACTTC. Full variable domain (missing parts from reference TRBV7-2 and TRBJ2-7): GAGVSQSPSNKVTEKGKDVELRCDPISGHTALYWYRQSLGQGLEFLIYFQGNSAPDKSGLPSDRFSAERTGGSVSTLTIQRTQQEDSAVYLCASSFRPGSWSEQYFGPGTRLTVT.

This clone occurred a few times. The V call is TRBV30, the J call TRBJ1-1; tentatively, D is TRBD1 (5 bases). Trimming took off 1 base at V and 9 bases at J, with 21 bases between the two ends. This CDR3 has 15 residues. Looked up from germline, CDR1 is GTSNPN and CDR2 is SVGIG (reference sequence). The CDR3 protein is CAWSGLSSGLGKAFF. CDR3 DNA sequence: TGTGCCTGGAGTGGGCTGTCTTCGGGACTCGGGAAAGCTTTCTTT.

The J gene is TRBJ1-1, the V gene TRBV7-9, with unresolved D. Germline V gene sequence: CDR1 SEHNR, CDR2 FQNEAQ (reference sequence). The CDR3 has 13 residues. V was trimmed by 2 bases and J by 2 bases, leaving 6 bases between them. CDR3: CASSLPRNTEAFF. For the CDR3, the DNA is TGTGCCAGCAGCTTACCCCGAAACACTGAAGCTTTCTTT.

The chain is built from TRBV15 and TRBJ1-4; D gene ambiguous. The germline V gene has CDR1 LNHNV and CDR2 YYDKDF (reference sequence). CDR3 length: 16 amino acids. Trimming took 0 bases from V and 3 from J, leaving 11 bases between them. CDR3 region: CATSREPEGANEKLFF. CDR3 bases: TGTGCCACCAGCAGAGAACCGGAGGGAGCTAATGAAAAACTGTTTTTT.

This rearrangement joins TRBV30 to TRBJ2-6, with TRBD1 matching over 8 bases. From germline, CDR1 is GTSNPN and CDR2 SVGIG (reference sequence). After removal of 6 bases from V and 2 bases from J, the junction contained 6 bases not matched to a gene. The CDR3 contains 15 residues. CDR3 residues: CACGQGLAGANVLTF. CDR3 nucleotide sequence: TGTGCCTGTGGACAGGGTTTAGCTGGGGCCAACGTCCTGACTTTC.

The chain has TRBV5-1 and TRBJ2-5, with 11 nucleotides matching TRBD2. V trimming: 0 bases; J trimming: 7 bases; junction bases outside the gene matches: 8. This CDR3 comprises 16 residues. CDR1 and CDR2 (germline): SGHRS, YFSETQ. The CDR3 region is CASSLAASGGTATQYF. Written as DNA, the CDR3 is TGCGCCAGCAGCTTGGCGGCTAGCGGGGGGACCGCGACCCAGTACTTC.

This chain connects TRBV5-1 to TRBJ1-1; TRBD1 aligns across 11 bases. V lost 1 base to trimming and J lost 11 bases; unmatched junction nucleotides: 10. Germline values: CDR1 SGHRS, CDR2 YFSETQ. The CDR3 loop spans 15 amino acids. The CDR3 DNA follows: TGCGCCAGCAGCTTGTCCGCTAGGACAGGGGGCGAGGCTTTCTTT. Amino acids: CASSLSARTGGEAFF.

This clone showed up just once. The chain recombines TRBV5-1 with TRBJ2-3; 8 bases are a match to TRBD2. This CDR3 has 17 residues. The V gene's germline CDR1 is SGHRS and CDR2 YFSETQ. V dropped 0 bases and J dropped 2; count of bases not matched to a gene: 8. The DNA of the CDR3 is TGCGCCAGCAGCTTGGCCGGGACTAGTTCTTACACAGATACGCAGTATTTT. It is translated as CASSLAGTSSYTDTQYF.

V usage is TRBV6-1 and J usage is TRBJ2-5; perhaps D is TRBD1 or TRBD2 (6 bases each). The CDR3 sequence is 15 residues long. V lost 3 bases and J 5 bases, leaving 16 bases between the germline ends. Germline V gene data show CDR1 as MNHNS and CDR2 as SASEGT. Here the CDR3 DNA reads TGTGCCAGCAGTGACGACCCGGGGGCCAGGGAGACCCAGTACTTC. This encodes CASSDDPGARETQYF.